The T cell receptor (beta chain) described here comes from a study of T cells in Graves' hyperthyroidism and ophthalmopathy. This clonotype showed up many times. This CDR3 spans 15 amino acids. The V end was cut by 5 bases, the J end by 0 bases, with 12 bases between. Germline V gives CDR1 MDHEN, CDR2 SYDVKM. The CDR3 regions of TCR beta were amplified from RNA transcripts. First-round RT-PCR of the TCR CDR3 relied on the HTBI primer set. TCRdb reprocessed the multiplex PCR reads with MiXCR, giving one entry per CDR3 protein. The top ten clones hold 15% of a sample with more than 550,000 distinct CDR3 sequences, 17% of them seen once. The authors deemed Graves' hyperthyroidism stable absent ophthalmopathy progression within 18 months.

The chain joins TRBV28 to TRBJ2-3, with no clear D. This clonotype originated in a man in his fifties with Graves' hyperthyroidism. The sequenced material came from blood. The CDR3 region is CASSPTDGSTDTQYF. The CDR3 coding sequence is TGTGCCAGCAGTCCCACTGACGGTAGCACAGATACGCAGTATTTT.